This record looks at one T cell receptor (beta chain) sequence and its context. Antigen specificity is unknown. The data originate from a study of T cell responses to AZD1222 COVID-19 vaccine. V was shortened by 7 bases and J by 5 bases, with 9 bases between the two germline ends. This CDR3 is built from 12 residues. Per the germline V gene, CDR1 is MDHEN and CDR2 is SYDVKM. Study-level results: Breadth and depth of Spike-specific TCRs rose after two AZD1222 doses. Regions left unmutated in variants are reportedly the target of nearly half of spike-specific TCRs. Clonal diversity was possibly underestimated, and white British individuals and females predominated among donors. Repertoire sampling occurred only after the peak T cell response.

Data came from immunoSEQ multiplex PCR; TCRdb stores just in-frame clones and leaves some out. This sample has 70,000 to 95,000 clones; around nine tenths occur once, and the top ten carry roughly 11%. The chain has TRBV28 and TRBJ1-5; D ambiguous. The sequence derives from an adult who received the AZD1222 COVID-19 vaccine. Specimen: peripheral blood, collected 28 days after the second AZD1222 dose. The CDR3 DNA reads TGTGCCAGCACCTTGTCACATCAGCCCCAGCATTTT. This sequence encodes CASTLSHQPQHF. The whole variable domain, remainder taken from reference TRBV28 and TRBJ1-5, is DVKVTQSSRYLVKRTGEKVFLECVQDMDHENMFWYRQDPGLGLRLIYFSYDVKMKEKGDIPEGYSVSREKKERFSLILESASTNQTSMYLCASTLSHQPQHFGDGTRLSIL.